This T cell receptor (beta chain) was documented in a study of T-cell reconstitution after alpha-beta-depleted transplantation in children. Findings and caveats of the study: T cells produced anew were the main source of T-cell counts and diversity one year after transplant. There were reportedly several hundred expanded graft clones from which alpha-beta T cells came about two months after transplant.

The table lists this clonotype with a few counts. Its antigen is not known. The library targeted TCRbeta and was prepared with unique molecular identifiers. TCRdb independently ran MiXCR on the PCR reads; one entry per CDR3 protein. The sample yields around 300,000 distinct CDR3 sequences, approximately 20% seen once. V gave up 8 bases and J gave up 4 bases; unmatched junction bases: 5. Germline CDR1 reads MNHEY; CDR2 reads SMNVEV (reference sequence). The CDR3 covers 13 residues. The gene calls are TRBV27 and TRBJ2-7; 10 bases match TRBD1. This receptor was taken from a male patient aged 10-17 years who had a stem cell transplant for acute lymphoblastic leukemia, so the T cells may come from the graft donor. Material: PBMCs, mostly from graft donor cells, obtained 180 days after TCRalphabeta/CD19-depleted stem cell transplant. The DNA for the CDR3 is TGTGCCAGCTCCCGGGGACAGGGGTACGAGCAGTACTTC. Translation gives CASSRGQGYEQYF.